Included here is one T cell receptor (beta chain) sequence, with context. Methods used by the authors: Researchers report that nucleated cell counts were estimated from reference gene primer amplification. This table comes from immunoSEQ multiplex PCR, and its TCRdb copy is limited to in-frame clones, with some not included. Clone size and V and J calls were adopted from that table, with D and trimming inferred from the DNA. The sample contains approximately 240,000 clones, approximately 81% of which appear only once. The data are from a study of blood T cell repertoires in COVID-19. Study-wide background: Samples came from the United States, Italy and Spain, spanning acute and convalescent COVID-19. From T cells, B-cell-depleted T cells, or PBMCs came the material, which was cDNA or gDNA.

The CDR3 contains 13 residues. The germline CDR1 and CDR2 sequences are ENHRY and SYGVKD. The V end was cut by 4 bases, the J end by 8 bases, with 12 bases between. The chain recombines TRBV10-3 with TRBJ2-1; a possible D gene is TRBD2 (5 bases). Material: peripheral blood. The sequence was obtained from an older woman who had recovered from COVID-19. CDR3 in amino acids: CAISGWGADEQFF. CDR3 DNA sequence: TGTGCCATCAGTGGGTGGGGAGCGGATGAGCAGTTCTTC.